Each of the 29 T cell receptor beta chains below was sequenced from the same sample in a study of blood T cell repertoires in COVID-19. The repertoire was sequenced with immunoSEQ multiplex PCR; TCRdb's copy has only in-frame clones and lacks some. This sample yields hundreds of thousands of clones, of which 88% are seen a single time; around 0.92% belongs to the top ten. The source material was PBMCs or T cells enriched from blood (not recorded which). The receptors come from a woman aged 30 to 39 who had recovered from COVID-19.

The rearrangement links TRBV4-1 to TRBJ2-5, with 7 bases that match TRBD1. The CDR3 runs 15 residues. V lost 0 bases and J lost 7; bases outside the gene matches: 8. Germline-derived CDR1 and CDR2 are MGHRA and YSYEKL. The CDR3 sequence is CASSQDPRGRGTQYF. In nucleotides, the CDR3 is TGCGCCAGCAGCCAAGATCCAAGGGGGCGAGGGACCCAGTACTTC.

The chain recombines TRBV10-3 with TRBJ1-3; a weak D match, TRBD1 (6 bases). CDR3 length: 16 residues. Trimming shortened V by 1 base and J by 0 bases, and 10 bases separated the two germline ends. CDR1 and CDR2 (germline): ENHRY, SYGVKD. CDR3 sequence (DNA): TGTGCCATCAGTGAGTGGAACAGGGACTCTGGAAACACCATATATTTT. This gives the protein CAISEWNRDSGNTIYF.

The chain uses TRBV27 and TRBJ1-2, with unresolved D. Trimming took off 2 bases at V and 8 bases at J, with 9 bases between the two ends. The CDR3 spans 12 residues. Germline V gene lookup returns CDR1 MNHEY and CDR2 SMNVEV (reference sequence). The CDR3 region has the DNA TGTGCCAGCAGTTTAACGGGTCGGGGCTACACCTTC. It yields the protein CASSLTGRGYTF.

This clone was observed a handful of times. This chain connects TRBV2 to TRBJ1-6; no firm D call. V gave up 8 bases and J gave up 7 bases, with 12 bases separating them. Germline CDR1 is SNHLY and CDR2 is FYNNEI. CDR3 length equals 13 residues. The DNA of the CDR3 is TGTGCCAGCTCCGAGAGGATAAATTCACCCCTCCACTTT. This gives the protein CASSERINSPLHF.

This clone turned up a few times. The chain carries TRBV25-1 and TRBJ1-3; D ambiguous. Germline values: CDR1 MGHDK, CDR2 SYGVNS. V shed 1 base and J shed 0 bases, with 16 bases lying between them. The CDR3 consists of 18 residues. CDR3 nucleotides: TGTGCCAGCAGTGAATCTGTGCCATTAGCTTTCTCTGGAAACACCATATATTTT. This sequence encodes CASSESVPLAFSGNTIYF.

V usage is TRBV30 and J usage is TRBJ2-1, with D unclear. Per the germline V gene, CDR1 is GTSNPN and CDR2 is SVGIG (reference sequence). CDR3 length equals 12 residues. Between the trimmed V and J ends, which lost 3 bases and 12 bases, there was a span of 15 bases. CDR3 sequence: CAWRLTVDSQFF. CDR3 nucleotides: TGTGCCTGGAGGTTAACGGTTGATTCGCAGTTCTTC.

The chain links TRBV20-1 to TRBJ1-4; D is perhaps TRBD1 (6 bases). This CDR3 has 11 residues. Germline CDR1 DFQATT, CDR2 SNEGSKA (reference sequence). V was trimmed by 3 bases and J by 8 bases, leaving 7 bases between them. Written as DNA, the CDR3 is TGCAGTGCTAGCCAGGGGGAAAAACTGTTTTTT. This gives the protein CSASQGEKLFF.

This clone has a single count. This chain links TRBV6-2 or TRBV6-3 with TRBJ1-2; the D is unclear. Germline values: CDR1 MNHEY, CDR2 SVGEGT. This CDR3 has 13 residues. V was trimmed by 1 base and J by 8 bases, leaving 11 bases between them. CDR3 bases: TGTGCCAGCAGTTACTTAGGGAGCGGAGGCTACACCTTC. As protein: CASSYLGSGGYTF.

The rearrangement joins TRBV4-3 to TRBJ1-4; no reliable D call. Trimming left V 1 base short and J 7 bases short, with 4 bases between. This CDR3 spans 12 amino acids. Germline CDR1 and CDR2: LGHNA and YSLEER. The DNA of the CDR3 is TGCGCCAGCAGCCAAGTCGGTGAAAAACTGTTTTTT. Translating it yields CASSQVGEKLFF.

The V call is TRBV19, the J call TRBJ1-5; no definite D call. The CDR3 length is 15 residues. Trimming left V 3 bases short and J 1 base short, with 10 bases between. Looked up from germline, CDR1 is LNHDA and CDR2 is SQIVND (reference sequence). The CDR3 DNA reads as TGTGCCAGTAGTATCCCGAGGCCAAGCAATCAGCCCCAGCATTTT. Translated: CASSIPRPSNQPQHF.

The CDR3 DNA sequence: TGTGCCAGCAGTTCGCGACAGGTTAACTATGGCTACACCTTC. It codes for CASSSRQVNYGYTF. The chain recombines TRBV6-2 or TRBV6-3 with TRBJ1-2; D is possibly TRBD1 (6 bases). Germline V gene lookup returns CDR1 MNHEY and CDR2 SVGEGT. V lost 4 bases and J lost 1, with 10 bases in between. This CDR3 has 14 amino acids.

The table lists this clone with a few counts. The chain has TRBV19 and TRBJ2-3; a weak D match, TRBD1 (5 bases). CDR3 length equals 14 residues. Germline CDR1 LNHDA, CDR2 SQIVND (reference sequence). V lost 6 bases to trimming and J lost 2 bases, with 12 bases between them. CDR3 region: CASSGQHNTDTQYF. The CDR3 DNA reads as TGTGCCAGTAGCGGACAACACAACACAGATACGCAGTATTTT.

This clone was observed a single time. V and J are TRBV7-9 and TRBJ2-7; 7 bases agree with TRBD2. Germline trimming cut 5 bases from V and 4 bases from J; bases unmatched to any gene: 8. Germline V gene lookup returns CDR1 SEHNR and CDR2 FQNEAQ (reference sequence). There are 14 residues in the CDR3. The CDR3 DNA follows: TGTGCCAGCAGCAGAAGGGACTACCCGTACGAGCAGTACTTC. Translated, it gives CASSRRDYPYEQYF.

The CDR3 reads CASSSVAGGYNEQFF. In DNA, the CDR3 is TGTGCCAGCAGCTCGGTAGCGGGGGGCTACAATGAGCAGTTCTTC. The chain combines TRBV9 with TRBJ2-1; 10 nucleotides match TRBD2. Germline V gives CDR1 SGDLS, CDR2 YYNGEE. The CDR3 has 15 amino acids. With 4 bases clipped from V and 3 bases from J, the junction kept 4 bases outside the gene matches.

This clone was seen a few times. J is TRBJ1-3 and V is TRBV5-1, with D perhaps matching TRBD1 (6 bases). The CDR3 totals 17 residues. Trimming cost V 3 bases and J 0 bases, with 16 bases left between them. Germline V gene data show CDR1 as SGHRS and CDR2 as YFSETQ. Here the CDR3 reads CASSSEPTGNSGNTIYF. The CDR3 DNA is TGCGCCAGCAGCTCGGAACCCACAGGGAACTCTGGAAACACCATATATTTT.

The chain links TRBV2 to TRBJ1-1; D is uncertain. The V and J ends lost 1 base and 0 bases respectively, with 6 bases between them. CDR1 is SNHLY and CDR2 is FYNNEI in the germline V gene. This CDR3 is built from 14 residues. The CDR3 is CASSEGQMNTEAFF. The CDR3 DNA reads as TGTGCCAGCAGTGAAGGGCAGATGAACACTGAAGCTTTCTTT.

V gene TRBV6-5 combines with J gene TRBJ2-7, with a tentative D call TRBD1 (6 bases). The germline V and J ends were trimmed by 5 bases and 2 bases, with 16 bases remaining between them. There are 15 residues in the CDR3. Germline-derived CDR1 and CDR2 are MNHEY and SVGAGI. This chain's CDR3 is CASSLTGTVTYEQYF. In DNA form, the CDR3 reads TGTGCCAGCAGTCTAACAGGGACGGTCACCTACGAGCAGTACTTC.

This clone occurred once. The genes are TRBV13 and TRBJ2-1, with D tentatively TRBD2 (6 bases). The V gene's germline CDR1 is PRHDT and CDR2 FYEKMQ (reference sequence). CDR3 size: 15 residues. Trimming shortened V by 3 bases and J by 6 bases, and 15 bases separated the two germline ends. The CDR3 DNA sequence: TGTGCCAGCAGCTTTGGTAGCGGTGCGTTCAATGAGCAGTTCTTC. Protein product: CASSFGSGAFNEQFF.

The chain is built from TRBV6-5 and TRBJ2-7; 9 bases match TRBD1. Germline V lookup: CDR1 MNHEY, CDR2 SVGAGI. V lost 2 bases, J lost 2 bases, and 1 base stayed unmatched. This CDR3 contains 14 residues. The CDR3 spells CASSYRDRAYEQYF. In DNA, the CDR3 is TGTGCCAGCAGTTACAGGGACAGGGCCTACGAGCAGTACTTC.

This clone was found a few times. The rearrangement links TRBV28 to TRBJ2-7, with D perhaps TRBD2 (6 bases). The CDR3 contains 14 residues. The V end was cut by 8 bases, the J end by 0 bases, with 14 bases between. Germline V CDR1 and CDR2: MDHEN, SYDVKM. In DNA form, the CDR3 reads TGTGCCAGCGGTACTGGGGGGAGCTCCTACGAGCAGTACTTC. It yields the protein CASGTGGSSYEQYF.

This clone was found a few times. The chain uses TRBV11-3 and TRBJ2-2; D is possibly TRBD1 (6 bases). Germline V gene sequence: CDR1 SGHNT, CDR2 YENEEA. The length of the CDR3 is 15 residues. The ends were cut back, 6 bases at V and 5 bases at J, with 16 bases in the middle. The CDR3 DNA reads TGTGCCAGCAGTCTCGGGACACCTCTTACCGGGGAGCTGTTTTTT. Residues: CASSLGTPLTGELFF.

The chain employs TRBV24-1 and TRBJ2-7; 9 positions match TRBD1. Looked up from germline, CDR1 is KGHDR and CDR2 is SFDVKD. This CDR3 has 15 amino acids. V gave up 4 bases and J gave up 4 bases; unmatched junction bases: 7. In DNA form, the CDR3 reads TGTGCCACCAGTGACCCGGGACAGGGAGATTACGAGCAGTACTTC. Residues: CATSDPGQGDYEQYF.

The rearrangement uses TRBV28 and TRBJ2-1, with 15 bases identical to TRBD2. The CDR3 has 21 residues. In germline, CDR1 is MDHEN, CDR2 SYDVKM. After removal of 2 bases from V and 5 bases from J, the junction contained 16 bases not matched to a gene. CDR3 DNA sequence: TGTGCCAGCAGTTTAAAAAAACTCCCGGGACTAGCGGGGGGAAGGGACAATGAGCAGTTCTTC. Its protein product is CASSLKKLPGLAGGRDNEQFF.

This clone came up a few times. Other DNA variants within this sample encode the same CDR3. The CDR3 DNA is TGCGCCAGCAGCTTGGGGACAGGCAATCAGCCCCAGCATTTT. It translates to CASSLGTGNQPQHF. This sequence joins TRBV5-1 and TRBJ1-5; possible D gene TRBD1, 6 bases. Germline loops: CDR1 SGHRS, CDR2 YFSETQ. The V end lost 0 bases, the J end lost 2 bases, and 6 bases lay between the germline ends. The CDR3 length is 14 residues.

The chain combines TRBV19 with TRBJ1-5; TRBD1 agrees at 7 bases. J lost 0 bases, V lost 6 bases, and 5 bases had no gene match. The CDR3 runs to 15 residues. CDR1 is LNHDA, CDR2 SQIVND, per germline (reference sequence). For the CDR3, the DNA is TGTGCCAGTAGGTCGGGACAGTATAGCAATCAGCCCCAGCATTTT. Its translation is CASRSGQYSNQPQHF.

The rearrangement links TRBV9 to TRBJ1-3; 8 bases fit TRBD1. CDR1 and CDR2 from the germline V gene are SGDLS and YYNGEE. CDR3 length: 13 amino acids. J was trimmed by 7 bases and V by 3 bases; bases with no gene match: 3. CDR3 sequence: CASSGRQGNTIYF. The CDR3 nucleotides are TGTGCCAGCAGCGGCAGACAGGGGAACACCATATATTTT.

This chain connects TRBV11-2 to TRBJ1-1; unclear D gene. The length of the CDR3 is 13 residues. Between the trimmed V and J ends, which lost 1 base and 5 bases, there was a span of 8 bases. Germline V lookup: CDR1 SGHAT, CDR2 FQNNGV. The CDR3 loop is CASSLGARTEAFF. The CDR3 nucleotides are TGTGCCAGCAGCTTAGGGGCAAGGACTGAAGCTTTCTTT.

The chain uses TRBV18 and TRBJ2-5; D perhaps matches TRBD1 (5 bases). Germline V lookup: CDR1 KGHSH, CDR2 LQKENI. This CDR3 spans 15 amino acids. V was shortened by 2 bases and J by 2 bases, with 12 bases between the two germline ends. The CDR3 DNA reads TGTGCCAGCTCACCATTGTCAGGGCTACAAGAGACCCAGTACTTC. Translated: CASSPLSGLQETQYF.

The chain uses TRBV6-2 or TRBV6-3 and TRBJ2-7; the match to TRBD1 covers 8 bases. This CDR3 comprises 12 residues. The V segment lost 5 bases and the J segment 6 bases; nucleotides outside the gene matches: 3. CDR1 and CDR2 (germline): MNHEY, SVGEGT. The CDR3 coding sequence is TGTGCCAGCAGTCCAGGGGGCGGCGAGCAGTACTTC. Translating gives CASSPGGGEQYF.